The entry below gives a single TCR beta chain sequence along with its context. These data originate in a study of blood T cell repertoires in COVID-19. Study in general: Specimens from acute and convalescent COVID-19 originated in the United States, Italy and Spain. PBMCs, B-cell-depleted T cells, or T cells were the source of the cDNA or gDNA that made up the material.

TCRdb's table, derived via immunoSEQ multiplex PCR, lists solely in-frame clones and lacks some. The sample yields around 200,000 clones, over 80% seen once. This CDR3 is built from 14 residues. Trimming removed 5 bases from V and 2 bases from J, with 12 bases in between. The germline CDR1 and CDR2 sequences are SGHVS and FQNEAQ. The J gene is TRBJ2-5, the V gene TRBV7-8, with D perhaps matching TRBD2 (6 bases). Sequencing used peripheral blood. The clonotype was recovered from a human donor in a cohort sampled during active COVID-19. CDR3 protein: CASSRGTWQETQYF. CDR3 in DNA: TGTGCCAGCAGCCGAGGGACTTGGCAAGAGACCCAGTACTTC. Based on the CDR3 plus reference TRBV7-8 and TRBJ2-5, the full variable domain is GAGVSQSPRYKVAKRGQDVALRCDPISGHVSLFWYQQALGQGPEFLTYFQNEAQLDKSGLPSDRFFAERPEGSVSTLKIQRTQQEDSAVYLCASSRGTWQETQYFGPGTRLLVL.